The rows below give T cell receptor beta chains drawn from one sample of a study of beta chain features in type 1 diabetes. Profiling relied on immunoSEQ multiplex PCR, and the TCRdb table lists in-frame clones only, not all of them. The data hold 300,000 to 400,000 clones, with roughly 14% observed a single time. The sequenced sample was naive CD4+ T cells from blood. These receptors were taken from a woman between 18 and 29 years old with type 1 diabetes. Both conserved end residues are part of each CDR3. The D gene is left open where the match is weak. Clone size is shown for a subset of rows, as once, few, many or a class of expanded clone.

V	D	length	J	size	DNA	CDR3
TRBV7-2	-	14	TRBJ2-1	-	TGTGCCAGCAGCTTAGTGAGTGCCTACAATGAGCAGTTCTTC	CASSLVSAYNEQFF
TRBV7-9	-	11	TRBJ2-1	few	TGTGCCAGCAGCCCTGTCAATGAGCAGTTCTTC	CASSPVNEQFF
TRBV12-1	-	17	TRBJ2-7	-	TGTGCCAGCAGCTTTGGTGGTTGGCAGGGATTTTGCTACGAGCAGTACTTC	CASSFGGWQGFCYEQYF
TRBV28	TRBD2	15	TRBJ2-7	few	TGTGCCAGCAGTAGACTAGCGGGCCTGTTCTACGAGCAGTACTTC	CASSRLAGLFYEQYF
TRBV10-3	TRBD1	16	TRBJ2-7	-	TGTGCCATCAGTCGCTCCGGACAGGGTGCCTCCTACGAGCAGTACTTC	CAISRSGQGASYEQYF
TRBV6-5	TRBD2	16	TRBJ2-5	-	TGTGCCAGCAGTTACGCGGGAGGACCCGGGGAGAGGACCCAGTACTTC	CASSYAGGPGERTQYF
TRBV27	-	16	TRBJ1-1	few	TGTGCCAGCGTCAGCTTGGAGGCGGGGAGGAACACTGAAGCTTTCTTT	CASVSLEAGRNTEAFF
TRBV27	TRBD2	15	TRBJ2-4	few	TGTGCCAGCAGTCCCGGGGTAGCGGGAGTGAACATTCAGTACTTC	CASSPGVAGVNIQYF
TRBV7-9	-	16	TRBJ1-1	-	TGTGCCAGCAGCTCGGGCCCCCGAGGGATGAACACTGAAGCTTTCTTT	CASSSGPRGMNTEAFF
TRBV7-2	TRBD2	17	TRBJ2-7	few	TGTGCCAGCAGCCATCCCTCGGGCGGGAGAGTATACCACGAGCAGTACTTC	CASSHPSGGRVYHEQYF
TRBV7-2	TRBD2	16	TRBJ2-5	few	TGTGCCAGCAGCTCCTTAGCGGGAGGGACTCAAGAGACCCAGTACTTC	CASSSLAGGTQETQYF
TRBV19	TRBD2	16	TRBJ2-2	few	TGTGCCAGTAAAACTAGCGGGGAGGGCCGGACCGGGGAGCTGTTTTTT	CASKTSGEGRTGELFF
TRBV29-1	-	12	TRBJ1-1	few	TGCAGCTACATGACAGGGAACACTGAAGCTTTCTTT	CSYMTGNTEAFF
TRBV30	-	13	TRBJ1-2	few	TGTGCCTGGAGTCCGCGACAGGACTATGGCTACACCTTC	CAWSPRQDYGYTF
TRBV2	TRBD1	14	TRBJ2-3	-	TGTGCCAGCAGCTCGGGACAGGGTCCCGATACGCAGTATTTT	CASSSGQGPDTQYF
TRBV5-5	-	16	TRBJ2-2	few	TGTGCCAGCAGCTTGGTTGGGGGGATGAACACCGGGGAGCTGTTTTTT	CASSLVGGMNTGELFF
TRBV5-6	-	15	TRBJ2-3	-	TGTGCCAGCAGCTTGTTGGGCAGGGCCACAGATACGCAGTATTTT	CASSLLGRATDTQYF
TRBV9	-	16	TRBJ2-1	-	TGTGCCAGCAGCGTAGATGGACAGAGCTCCTACAATGAGCAGTTCTTC	CASSVDGQSSYNEQFF
TRBV7-9	TRBD2	13	TRBJ2-7	-	TGTGCCAGCAGCGGTAGCGGGAGGGACGAGCAGTACTTC	CASSGSGRDEQYF
TRBV5-1	TRBD2	15	TRBJ2-4	-	TGCGCCAGCAGCTTGCTAGCGGGAGGTGGGAACATTCAGTACTTC	CASSLLAGGGNIQYF
TRBV6-6	TRBD2	16	TRBJ2-5	-	TGTGCCAGCAGTCCCAGGTGGCGGGAGGGGGATGAGACCCAGTACTTC	CASSPRWREGDETQYF
TRBV18	TRBD1	14	TRBJ1-2	-	TGTGCCAGCTCAAGGACAGGGGAGTCCTATGGCTACACCTTC	CASSRTGESYGYTF